The entry that follows covers one T cell receptor beta chain sequence. Under the authors' procedure: Nucleated cell number was recorded as an estimate derived from reference gene primer amplification. This table comes from immunoSEQ multiplex PCR, and its TCRdb copy is limited to in-frame clones, with some not included. V, J and clone size derive from that table, while D and trimming were established from the DNA sequence. The table records around 260,000 clones, approximately 85% of them present only once. The source of the sample is a study of blood T cell repertoires in COVID-19. Study at large: Sites across the United States, Italy and Spain contributed samples from acute and convalescent COVID-19. From T cells, B-cell-depleted T cells, or PBMCs came the material, which was cDNA or gDNA.

Seattle researchers signed up patients amid active infection and tracked them longitudinally. V was cut by 1 base and J by 9 bases, with 6 bases left in between. The CDR3 sequence is 11 residues long. CDR1 and CDR2 (germline): SEHNR, FQNEAQ (reference sequence). This chain links TRBV7-9 with TRBJ2-5, with D maybe TRBD2 (5 bases). The sample taken for sequencing was peripheral blood. The receptor comes from a human donor with COVID-19, enrolled during active disease. The donor label of this sample is uncertain. The CDR3 protein is CASSLVDSQYF. The CDR3 DNA reads as TGTGCCAGCAGCTTAGTGGACTCCCAGTACTTC.